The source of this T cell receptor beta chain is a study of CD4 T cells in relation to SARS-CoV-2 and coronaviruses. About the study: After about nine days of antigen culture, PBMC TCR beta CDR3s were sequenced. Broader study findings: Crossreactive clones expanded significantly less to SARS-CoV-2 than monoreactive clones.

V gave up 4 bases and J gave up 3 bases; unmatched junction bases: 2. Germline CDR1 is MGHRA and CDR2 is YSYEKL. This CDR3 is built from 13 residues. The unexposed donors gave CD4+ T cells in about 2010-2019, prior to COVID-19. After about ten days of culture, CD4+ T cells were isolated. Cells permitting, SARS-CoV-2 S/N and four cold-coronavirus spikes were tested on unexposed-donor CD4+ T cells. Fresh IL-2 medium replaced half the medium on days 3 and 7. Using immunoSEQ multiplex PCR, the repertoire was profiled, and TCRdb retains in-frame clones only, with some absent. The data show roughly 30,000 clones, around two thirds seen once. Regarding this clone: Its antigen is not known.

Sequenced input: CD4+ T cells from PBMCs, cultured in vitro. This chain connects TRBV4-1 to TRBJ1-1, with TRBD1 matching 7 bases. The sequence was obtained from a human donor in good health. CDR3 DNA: TGCGCCAGCAGCCGACAGGGCTACACTGAAGCTTTCTTT. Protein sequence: CASSRQGYTEAFF.